Below, 20 T cell receptor beta chains from the same sample are listed, as sequenced in a study of shared clonotypes between healthy human individuals. Terminally differentiated effector memory CD45RA+ cells were left out of the naive CD8 fraction, which was CD45RO-negative and positively selected for CCR7. This table comes from immunoSEQ multiplex PCR, and its TCRdb copy is limited to in-frame clones, with some not included. This sample has around 620,000 clones; approximately 95% occur once, and the top ten carry 0.095% to 0.14%. Sequenced input: naive CD8+ T cells sorted from blood. These receptors were obtained from a woman in her 30s in good health.

Details on this clone: An end of the junction differs from the germline gene, which may be a read error. The rearrangement links TRBV28 to TRBJ1-2; D unresolved. CDR1 and CDR2 (germline): MDHEN, SYDVKM. This CDR3 is built from 12 residues. CDR3 in amino acids: CGSADLNYGYTF. The CDR3 DNA sequence: TGTGGCAGCGCCGACCTAAACTATGGCTACACCTTC.

This chain connects TRBV5-4 to TRBJ2-3; TRBD2 might be the D (6 bases). Germline values: CDR1 SGHNT, CDR2 YYREEE (reference sequence). V was cut by 4 bases and J by 1 base, with 19 bases left in between. This CDR3 contains 17 residues. This chain's CDR3 is CASSRPGVGAGTDTQYF. The CDR3 bases are TGTGCCAGCAGCCGCCCGGGGGTGGGAGCTGGCACAGATACGCAGTATTTT.

The chain joins TRBV11-2 to TRBJ1-2; D unresolved. The CDR3 runs to 17 residues. With 1 base removed from V and 4 bases from J, the gap between germline ends came to 19 bases. Germline V gives CDR1 SGHAT, CDR2 FQNNGV. CDR3 sequence reads: CASSLVIVEAKTYGYTF. In nucleotides, the CDR3 is TGTGCCAGCAGCTTAGTAATTGTTGAAGCGAAGACCTATGGCTACACCTTC.

The chain uses TRBV7-3 and TRBJ1-2; D is unresolved. Germline CDR1 SGHTA, CDR2 FQGTGA. Trimming cost V 3 bases and J 4 bases, with 18 bases left between them. CDR3 length equals 16 residues. The CDR3 loop is CASSFHAYSLRYGYTF. The CDR3 DNA is TGTGCCAGCAGCTTCCACGCTTATTCCCTGCGCTATGGCTACACCTTC. Supplemented by reference TRBV7-3 and TRBJ1-2, the full variable domain reads GAGVSQTPSNKVTEKGKYVELRCDPISGHTALYWYRQSLGQGPEFLIYFQGTGAADDSGLPNDRFFAVRPEGSVSTLKIQRTERGDSAVYLCASSFHAYSLRYGYTFGSGTRLTVV.

The chain carries TRBV4-1 and TRBJ1-1, with TRBD1 matching over 9 bases. The CDR3 is 14 residues long. Unmatched junction bases numbered 7, after V lost 4 bases and J lost 7 bases. From germline, CDR1 is MGHRA and CDR2 YSYEKL. The DNA for the CDR3 is TGCGCCAGCAGCCGCAACAGGGGGCAGGTTGAAGCTTTCTTT. It codes for CASSRNRGQVEAFF.

The CDR3 bases are TGTGCCAGCAGATATTCGCAGGGGGCGATCACTGAAGCTTTCTTT. Its translation: CASRYSQGAITEAFF. The chain combines TRBV27 with TRBJ1-1; 8 bases agree with TRBD1. J lost 4 bases, V lost 6 bases, and 10 bases had no gene match. Germline-derived CDR1 and CDR2 are MNHEY and SMNVEV (reference sequence). The length of the CDR3 is 15 residues.

V gene TRBV27 combines with J gene TRBJ2-7; D is uncertain. With 7 bases removed from V and 0 bases from J, the gap between germline ends came to 13 bases. The CDR3 is 14 residues long. Looked up from germline, CDR1 is MNHEY and CDR2 is SMNVEV (reference sequence). The CDR3 reads CASTLQLGSYEQYF. The DNA for the CDR3 is TGTGCCAGCACCCTCCAGCTGGGCTCCTACGAGCAGTACTTC.

The chain uses TRBV28 and TRBJ1-2; D is undetermined. The ends were cut back, 3 bases at V and 5 bases at J, with 10 bases in the middle. The germline CDR1 and CDR2 sequences are MDHEN and SYDVKM. CDR3 length equals 13 residues. In nucleotides, the CDR3 is TGTGCCAGCAGTTTGGGAAACCAATATGGCTACACCTTC. Its translation: CASSLGNQYGYTF.

The chain employs TRBV6-6 and TRBJ1-2; 10 bases agree with TRBD1. Trimming removed 5 bases from V and 8 bases from J; junction bases left unmatched: 8. The length of the CDR3 is 14 residues. The V gene's germline CDR1 is MNHNY and CDR2 SVGAGI (reference sequence). The CDR3 bases are TGTGCCAGCAGTCCCGCCGGGACAGGGGTAGGCTACACCTTC. Translated, it gives CASSPAGTGVGYTF.

The V call is TRBV5-1, the J call TRBJ1-1, with 9 bases that match TRBD1. Germline lookup yields CDR1 SGHRS and CDR2 YFSETQ. CDR3 length equals 15 residues. V lost 4 bases, J lost 4 bases, and 8 bases stayed unmatched. In nucleotides, the CDR3 is TGCGCCAGCAGCCCCGAGACAGGGGGTTTCACTGAAGCTTTCTTT. Encoded protein: CASSPETGGFTEAFF.

The chain uses TRBV6-5 and TRBJ1-5; D gene ambiguous. The CDR3 totals 13 residues. Germline assignment: CDR1 MNHEY and CDR2 SVGAGI. V dropped 5 bases and J dropped 4 bases, with 9 bases sitting between them. CDR3 nucleotide sequence: TGTGCCAGCAGTCCGACGGCGAATCAGCCCCAGCATTTT. It encodes CASSPTANQPQHF.

The chain combines TRBV19 with TRBJ2-5; tentative D call: TRBD2 (6 bases). The CDR3 runs to 15 residues. CDR1 and CDR2 (germline): LNHDA, SQIVND (reference sequence). V was pared by 7 bases and J by 4 bases, with 19 bases between. DNA for the CDR3: TGTGCCAGTACCTATGGAAGGCGGGAAGGAGAGACCCAGTACTTC. It codes for CASTYGRREGETQYF.

The chain is built from TRBV9 and TRBJ2-5; 8 positions match TRBD2. Per the germline V gene, CDR1 is SGDLS and CDR2 is YYNGEE. V dropped 3 bases and J dropped 5; count of bases not matched to a gene: 6. The CDR3 loop spans 14 amino acids. The CDR3 reads CASSEGREGETQYF. DNA for the CDR3: TGTGCCAGCAGCGAGGGCCGGGAGGGGGAGACCCAGTACTTC.

V is TRBV13 and J is TRBJ2-5, with 11 bases aligning to TRBD2. With the DNA end fitting TRBJ2-7 better, the J assignment may be wrong. This CDR3 has 14 residues. In germline, CDR1 is PRHDT, CDR2 FYEKMQ (reference sequence). The CDR3 sequence is CASASSGRQDEQYF. CDR3 DNA sequence: TGTGCCAGCGCCTCTAGCGGGAGGCAAGACGAGCAGTACTTC.

The genes are TRBV7-2 and TRBJ2-7; 7 bases fit TRBD1. Germline V CDR1 and CDR2: SGHTA, FQGNSA. The CDR3 has 14 residues. The junction had 5 bases not matched to a gene; V was cut back by 3 bases and J by 3 bases. The CDR3 protein is CASSFTTGYYEQYF. CDR3 DNA sequence: TGTGCCAGCAGCTTCACGACAGGGTACTACGAGCAGTACTTC.

This chain connects TRBV7-8 to TRBJ1-4; D is ambiguous. This CDR3 is built from 15 residues. Trimming took off 5 bases at V and 0 bases at J, with 10 bases between the two ends. Germline loops: CDR1 SGHVS, CDR2 FQNEAQ. CDR3 DNA: TGTGCCAGCAGCCGGGCGGGTGCAACTAATGAAAAACTGTTTTTT. This gives the protein CASSRAGATNEKLFF. Full variable domain (missing parts from reference TRBV7-8 and TRBJ1-4): GAGVSQSPRYKVAKRGQDVALRCDPISGHVSLFWYQQALGQGPEFLTYFQNEAQLDKSGLPSDRFFAERPEGSVSTLKIQRTQQEDSAVYLCASSRAGATNEKLFFGSGTQLSVL.

This clone was counted a single time. The V and J genes are TRBV14 and TRBJ2-1, with 7 bases lining up with TRBD2. Germline CDR1 reads SGHDN; CDR2 reads FVKESK. Unmatched junction bases numbered 2, after V lost 6 bases and J lost 0 bases. This CDR3 region has 14 residues. CDR3 residues: CASSPSGSYNEQFF. As DNA, the CDR3 is TGTGCCAGCAGTCCTAGCGGCTCCTACAATGAGCAGTTCTTC.

The chain links TRBV27 to TRBJ1-2, with a weak D call TRBD1 (5 bases). Germline V lookup: CDR1 MNHEY, CDR2 SMNVEV (reference sequence). The CDR3 covers 14 residues. Trimming shortened V by 3 bases and J by 1 base, and 9 bases separated the two germline ends. CDR3 amino acids: CASSLKGLNYGYTF. Written as DNA, the CDR3 is TGTGCCAGCAGTTTGAAGGGGCTTAACTATGGCTACACCTTC.

CDR3 nucleotide sequence: TGTGCCAGCAGTTTAATTGAGACCCAGTACTTC. It translates to CASSLIETQYF. V and J are TRBV28 and TRBJ2-5, with no clear D. Trimming removed 2 bases at V and 5 bases at J, with 3 bases between. CDR1 is MDHEN, CDR2 SYDVKM, per germline. This CDR3 region has 11 residues.

This chain links TRBV27 with TRBJ1-1; 9 nucleotides line up with TRBD1. The trim removed 6 bases at V and 4 bases at J, leaving 6 bases unmatched. The germline CDR1 and CDR2 sequences are MNHEY and SMNVEV (reference sequence). The length of the CDR3 is 14 residues. The CDR3 bases are TGTGCCAGCAGCCCAGGGACAGGGTTCACTGAAGCTTTCTTT. Protein sequence: CASSPGTGFTEAFF.